This T cell receptor beta chain was sequenced during a study of cytomegalovirus exposure and HLA in healthy donors. The donors were part of the roughly 120-subject validation cohort, which stood apart from the roughly 730-subject first cohort. TCRdb's copy holds only in-frame clones and misses some; the assay was immunoSEQ multiplex PCR. The top ten hold around 3.4% of the sample, which has 100,000 to 150,000 clones, 85% to 90% seen once. The CDR3 loop spans 17 amino acids. V shed 5 bases and J shed 0 bases, with 14 bases lying between them. Germline CDR1 reads MNHEY; CDR2 reads SMNVEV (reference sequence).

The V and J genes are TRBV27 and TRBJ1-6, with unresolved D. The clonotype comes from a man aged 30 to 39 in good health and CMV-seronegative. The sample was PBMCs. The CDR3: CASSRDGESSYNSPLHF. For the CDR3, the DNA is TGTGCCAGCAGTCGAGACGGGGAAAGCTCCTATAATTCACCCCTCCACTTT.